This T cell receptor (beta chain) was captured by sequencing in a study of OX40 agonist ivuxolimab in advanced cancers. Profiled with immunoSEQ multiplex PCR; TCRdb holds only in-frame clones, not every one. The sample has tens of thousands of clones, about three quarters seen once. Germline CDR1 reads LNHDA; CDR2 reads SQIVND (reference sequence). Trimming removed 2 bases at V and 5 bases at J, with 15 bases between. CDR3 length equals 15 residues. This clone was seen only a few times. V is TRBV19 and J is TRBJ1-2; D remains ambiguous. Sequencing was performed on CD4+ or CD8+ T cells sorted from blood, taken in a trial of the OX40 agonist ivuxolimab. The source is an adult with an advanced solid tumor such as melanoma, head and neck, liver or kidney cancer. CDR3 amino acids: CASSIRNSWGYGYTF. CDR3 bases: TGTGCCAGTAGTATAAGGAACAGCTGGGGATATGGCTACACCTTC.